This T cell receptor beta chain was sequenced for a study of blood T cell repertoires in COVID-19. Across the whole study: Spain, Italy and the United States supplied samples that represented acute and convalescent COVID-19. In each case, the material was cDNA or gDNA derived from T cells, B-cell-depleted T cells, or PBMCs.

Original methodology: Scientists estimated how many nucleated cells there were by amplifying reference gene primers. Profiling relied on immunoSEQ multiplex PCR, and the TCRdb table lists in-frame clones only, not all of them. Clone size and the V and J calls come from that table; the DNA yielded D and trimming. The data show 95,000 or so clones, 80% to 90% seen once. The CDR3 covers 18 residues. Trimming at V came to 0 bases and at J to 0 bases, leaving 3 bases not matched to a gene. Germline V gives CDR1 SGHRS, CDR2 YFSETQ. This receptor was taken from a human donor in a cohort sampled during active COVID-19. The sequencing input was peripheral blood. The J gene is TRBJ2-3, the V gene TRBV5-1; 14 nucleotides align to TRBD2. The CDR3 loop reads CASSLGTSGGYSTDTQYF. The CDR3 coding sequence is TGCGCCAGCAGCTTGGGGACTAGCGGGGGGTATAGCACAGATACGCAGTATTTT. Filled out from reference TRBV5-1 and TRBJ2-3, the complete variable domain reads KAGVTQTPRYLIKTRGQQVTLSCSPISGHRSVSWYQQTPGQGLQFLFEYFSETQRNKGNFPGRFSGRQFSNSRSEMNVSTLELGDSALYLCASSLGTSGGYSTDTQYFGPGTRLTVL.